This T cell receptor (beta chain) was profiled in a study of CD8+ T cells in alopecia areata. RNA was isolated and reverse transcribed to cDNA, the sequencing template. TCRdb's table, derived via immunoSEQ multiplex PCR, lists solely in-frame clones and lacks some. In the table there are some 130,000 clones, approximately 48% of which are singletons. In this sample, this clone turned up a few times. Its target is unknown. Per the germline V gene, CDR1 is SQVTM and CDR2 is ANQGSEA. The CDR3 length is 13 residues. V was pared by 0 bases and J by 12 bases, with 15 bases between. Both peripheral blood and punch biopsies of lesional scalp skin were obtained from patients who had alopecia areata. PBMCs, the starting material, were the source of sorted CD4+ and CD8+ T cells. Study outcomes and limitations: Lesional scalp exceeded normal scalp in clonality, especially in alopecia totalis/universalis.

This material consisted of CD8+ T cells sorted from blood, taken at week 0. The clonotype comes from a human donor with alopecia areata. This chain links TRBV29-1 with TRBJ2-1; TRBD1 or TRBD2 may be the D gene (5 bases each). CDR3 in amino acids: CSVEEGRLKGQFF. In DNA form, the CDR3 reads TGCAGCGTTGAAGAGGGACGTCTCAAGGGGCAGTTCTTC.